This TCR beta chain appears in the sequencing data of a study of blood T cell repertoires in COVID-19. This table comes from immunoSEQ multiplex PCR, and its TCRdb copy is limited to in-frame clones, with some not included. This table holds around 67,000 clones, approximately 86% found once. The germline V and J ends were trimmed by 7 bases and 1 base, with 13 bases remaining between them. This CDR3 is 14 amino acids long. Germline values: CDR1 SGHTA, CDR2 FQGNSA. This rearrangement joins TRBV7-2 to TRBJ1-1; D not resolved. Sequenced input: peripheral blood. The sequence came from a woman older than 75 with active or convalescent COVID-19. This CDR3 is CASNSGDSNTEAFF. In nucleotides, the CDR3 is TGTGCCAGCAACTCAGGTGATTCGAACACTGAAGCTTTCTTT.